The T cell receptor (beta chain) described here comes from a study of CD4 T cells in relation to SARS-CoV-2 and coronaviruses. Sorted naive or memory CD4+ cells met CEF peptides for roughly nine days. Assay: immunoSEQ multiplex PCR; the TCRdb copy retains only in-frame clones and omits some. The table records about 38,000 clones, roughly 80% of them present only once. Concerning this clone: The antigen remains unidentified. The junction and the germline gene differ at one end; a read error may be behind it.

The CDR3 is 13 amino acids. Germline V gene data show CDR1 as SEHNR and CDR2 as FQNEAQ (reference sequence). The receptor was derived from an adult with COVID-19. The chain employs TRBV7-9 and TRBJ2-2; D is unresolved. The sequencing input was memory CD4+ T cells from PBMCs, cultured in vitro. The chain's CDR3 is CAGSFVGHGELFF. In DNA, the CDR3 is TGTGCCGGCAGCTTCGTAGGTCACGGGGAGCTGTTTTTT.